A selection of T cell receptor beta chains follows, all from one sample in a study of Ad26.COV2.S vaccination and SARS-CoV-2 variants. The data were produced by immunoSEQ multiplex PCR, yet TCRdb's version contains in-frame clones alone and is incomplete. Here the sample spans fewer than 400,000 clones, roughly nine tenths being singletons. The sample was peripheral blood, taken in a trial of Ad26.COV2.S vaccine versus placebo. These receptors all come from a person aged 18-60 years who received the Ad26.COV2.S COVID-19 vaccine or a placebo. Each CDR3 is given with its conserved first and last residue. D genes are given only for firm matches. Clone size is stated in some rows and not others, as once, few, many or a class when expanded.

clone size	D gene	V gene	J gene	CDR3 protein	CDR3 DNA
NA	NA	TRBV10-1	TRBJ2-3	CARNIHSTDTQYF	TGCGCCAGGAACATACATAGCACAGATACGCAGTATTTT
NA	NA	TRBV6-5	TRBJ2-2	CASSLTGKSSGELFF	TGTGCCAGCAGTTTAACAGGGAAATCAAGCGGGGAGCTGTTTTTT
NA	NA	TRBV2	TRBJ2-5	CASSVLVRGETQYF	TGTGCCAGCAGTGTTCTAGTCAGGGGAGAGACCCAGTACTTC
NA	NA	TRBV5-4	TRBJ2-1	CASSPTNSNEQFF	TGTGCCAGCAGCCCGACAAACTCGAATGAGCAGTTCTTC
NA	TRBD1	TRBV2	TRBJ1-3	CASSEETGAFSGNTIYF	TGTGCCAGCAGTGAAGAGACAGGGGCCTTCTCTGGAAACACCATATATTTT
NA	TRBD2	TRBV5-1	TRBJ2-3	CASSLGLAGGPDTQYF	TGCGCCAGCAGCTTGGGACTAGCGGGGGGGCCAGATACGCAGTATTTT
NA	NA	TRBV5-6	TRBJ2-7	CASSFDRRTYEQYF	TGTGCCAGCAGCTTTGACAGGAGAACCTACGAGCAGTACTTC
NA	NA	TRBV4-1	TRBJ1-5	CASSQEVTGEQPQHF	TGCGCCAGCAGCCAAGAGGTCACGGGGGAGCAGCCCCAGCATTTT
NA	NA	TRBV6-2/TRBV6-3	TRBJ1-5	CASSVQGSQPQHF	TGTGCCAGCAGCGTACAGGGAAGTCAGCCCCAGCATTTT
NA	NA	TRBV4-1	TRBJ1-4	CASSHPAVGATNEKLFF	TGCGCCAGCAGCCATCCCGCGGTCGGGGCAACTAATGAAAAACTGTTTTTT
few	NA	TRBV25-1	TRBJ2-5	CASSAPDSPQETQYF	TGTGCCAGCAGTGCCCCGGACAGTCCGCAAGAGACCCAGTACTTC
NA	NA	TRBV30	TRBJ1-2	CAWRESSRGIGYTF	TGTGCCTGGAGGGAGTCCTCTCGCGGAATTGGCTACACCTTC
few	NA	TRBV24-1	TRBJ2-3	CATSDWDTDTQYF	TGTGCCACCAGTGATTGGGACACAGATACGCAGTATTTT
NA	NA	TRBV6-1	TRBJ2-7	CASSVGRDTRSYEQYF	TGTGCCAGCAGTGTGGGTCGGGACACCAGGTCATACGAGCAGTACTTC
NA	NA	TRBV4-1	TRBJ2-7	CASSHLALSSYEQYF	TGCGCCAGCAGCCATCTAGCGCTTAGCTCCTACGAGCAGTACTTC
NA	TRBD1	TRBV19	TRBJ1-1	CASSIYWTGGTEAFF	TGTGCCAGTAGTATTTACTGGACAGGGGGAACTGAAGCTTTCTTT
once	TRBD1	TRBV7-8	TRBJ1-1	CASSQRFDRGLGAFF	TGTGCCAGCAGCCAAAGATTCGACAGGGGGCTCGGAGCTTTCTTT
NA	NA	TRBV27	TRBJ2-2	CASSLTRSSGELFF	TGTGCCAGCAGTTTGACTAGATCGTCCGGGGAGCTGTTTTTT
NA	NA	TRBV19	TRBJ1-2	CASSIRASASPPYGYTF	TGTGCCAGTAGTATTCGTGCGTCAGCCTCACCCCCCTATGGCTACACCTTC
NA	NA	TRBV9	TRBJ2-7	CASSVGPGRGGPNEQYF	TGTGCCAGCAGCGTAGGTCCCGGGAGAGGGGGACCTAATGAGCAGTACTTC
few	TRBD2	TRBV19	TRBJ2-7	CASSLAGGPYEQYF	TGTGCCAGTAGTCTGGCGGGGGGGCCCTACGAGCAGTACTTC
NA	TRBD1	TRBV7-9	TRBJ2-7	CASSLTGQGARSYEQYF	TGTGCCAGCAGCCTAACGGGGCAGGGGGCTAGGTCCTACGAGCAGTACTTC
NA	NA	TRBV5-5	TRBJ2-7	CASSLGRGASYEQYF	TGTGCCAGCAGCTTGGGGAGGGGGGCCTCCTACGAGCAGTACTTC
NA	NA	TRBV30	TRBJ1-2	CAWEPTNYGYTF	TGTGCCTGGGAGCCGACCAACTATGGCTACACCTTC
once	NA	TRBV6-1	TRBJ1-1	CASSDARPTTNTEAFF	TGTGCCAGCAGTGATGCCCGGCCGACCACGAACACTGAAGCTTTCTTT
NA	TRBD1	TRBV7-8	TRBJ2-1	CASGQKPRDRGRNEQFF	TGTGCCAGCGGCCAAAAACCCCGGGACAGGGGGAGGAATGAGCAGTTCTTC
NA	TRBD2	TRBV11-2	TRBJ2-3	CASSLGSGADTQYF	TGTGCCAGCAGCTTGGGCAGCGGGGCAGATACGCAGTATTTT
NA	TRBD2	TRBV7-6	TRBJ2-7	CASSPLSRQAGNAYEQYF	TGTGCCAGCAGCCCCCTGAGTCGACAAGCGGGGAACGCCTACGAGCAGTACTTC
NA	TRBD2	TRBV3-1/TRBV3-2	TRBJ2-5	CASSQELRGRETQYF	TGTGCCAGCAGCCAAGAACTGCGGGGGAGAGAGACCCAGTACTTC
NA	TRBD1	TRBV5-4	TRBJ2-5	CASSVPGQQETQYF	TGTGCCAGCAGCGTGCCGGGACAGCAAGAGACCCAGTACTTC
NA	TRBD1	TRBV6-8	TRBJ1-4	CASRQGPKLFF	TGTGCCAGCAGACAGGGGCCAAAACTGTTTTTT
NA	NA	TRBV3-1/TRBV3-2	TRBJ1-3	CASSQDPVGDGGNTIYF	TGTGCCAGCAGCCAAGATCCTGTGGGGGACGGTGGAAACACCATATATTTT
NA	TRBD1	TRBV19	TRBJ2-1	CASSRDRASEQFF	TGTGCCAGTAGTAGAGACAGGGCCAGTGAGCAGTTCTTC
NA	NA	TRBV27	TRBJ1-5	CASSSGPSNQPQHF	TGTGCCAGCAGTTCAGGACCCAGCAATCAGCCCCAGCATTTT
NA	NA	TRBV11-2	TRBJ1-2	CASSLILQGGTYGYTF	TGTGCCAGCAGCTTAATCTTACAAGGGGGAACCTATGGCTACACCTTC
NA	NA	TRBV7-9	TRBJ1-3	CASIPDDFSSGNTIYF	TGTGCCAGCATTCCCGACGATTTTAGCTCTGGAAACACCATATATTTT
NA	NA	TRBV5-4	TRBJ1-2	CASRSGQRNYGYTF	TGTGCCAGCAGATCAGGACAGAGAAACTATGGCTACACCTTC
NA	TRBD2	TRBV4-1	TRBJ2-4	CASSQEPPSTSGSKNIQYF	TGCGCCAGCAGCCAAGAACCCCCCTCGACTAGCGGGAGCAAAAACATTCAGTACTTC
NA	NA	TRBV12-3/TRBV12-4	TRBJ2-7	CASSLVEGEQYF	TGTGCCAGCAGTTTAGTTGAGGGGGAGCAGTACTTC
NA	NA	TRBV19	TRBJ1-5	CASSRTTNQPQHF	TGTGCCAGTAGTAGGACAACGAATCAGCCCCAGCATTTT
NA	TRBD1	TRBV4-1	TRBJ2-7	CASSQQGAPEQYF	TGCGCCAGCAGCCAACAGGGGGCGCCCGAGCAGTACTTC
NA	NA	TRBV6-5	TRBJ1-2	CASSYSGGGVYYGYTF	TGTGCCAGCAGTTACTCGGGGGGGGGCGTTTACTATGGCTACACCTTC
NA	TRBD1	TRBV3-1/TRBV3-2	TRBJ2-3	CASSQEGQGVTDTQYF	TGTGCCAGCAGCCAAGAGGGACAGGGGGTAACAGATACGCAGTATTTT
NA	NA	TRBV23-1	TRBJ1-3	CASSLSTRPTIYF	TGCGCCAGCAGTCTCAGCACTCGACCTACCATATATTTT
NA	TRBD1	TRBV2	TRBJ1-1	CASRMRGQGEAFF	TGTGCCAGCAGGATGAGGGGGCAGGGGGAAGCTTTCTTT
once	TRBD1	TRBV7-6	TRBJ2-5	CASSSTTGGVFETQYF	TGTGCCAGCAGCTCCACGACAGGGGGTGTTTTCGAGACCCAGTACTTC
NA	NA	TRBV6-1	TRBJ1-5	CASSVWGSVSNQPQHF	TGTGCCAGCAGTGTATGGGGTAGTGTGAGCAATCAGCCCCAGCATTTT